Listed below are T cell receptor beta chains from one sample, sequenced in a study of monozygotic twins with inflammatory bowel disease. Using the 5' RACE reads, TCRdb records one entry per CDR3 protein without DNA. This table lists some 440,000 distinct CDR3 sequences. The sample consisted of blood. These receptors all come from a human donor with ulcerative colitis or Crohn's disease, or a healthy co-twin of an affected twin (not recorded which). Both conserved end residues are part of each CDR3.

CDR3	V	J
CASSLSGGYEQYF	TRBV7-9	TRBJ2-7
CASSREPASDEQFF	TRBV5-4	TRBJ2-1
CASSGGGGMTEAFF	TRBV5-1	TRBJ1-1
CASSLTTGRNNEQFF	TRBV5-5	TRBJ2-1
CATGSLAGDNEQFF	TRBV7-8	TRBJ2-1
CSAPERTAKNIQYF	TRBV20-1	TRBJ2-4
CASSMNTGELFF	TRBV12-3/TRBV12-4	TRBJ2-2
CASSYRRGDSDTQYF	TRBV27	TRBJ2-3
CSVGGQGLGAFF	TRBV29-1	TRBJ1-1
CASSRPGSSGANVLTF	TRBV19	TRBJ2-6
CSVGRAGELFF	TRBV29-1	TRBJ2-2
CASSQTTPPQGDTGELFF	TRBV4-3	TRBJ2-2
CASGGQPYQETQYF	TRBV27	TRBJ2-5
CASSLGGRLFF	TRBV7-2	TRBJ1-4
CASSLDTGGQFGQYF	TRBV5-1	TRBJ2-7
CASSSPGGPYNSPLHF	TRBV5-4	TRBJ1-6
CASSLSDHYEQYF	TRBV12-3/TRBV12-4	TRBJ2-7
CASSFVLAGGPHEQYF	TRBV27	TRBJ2-7
CASSLVPTTEAFF	TRBV5-1	TRBJ1-1
CASRRGQSYNEQFF	TRBV6-6	TRBJ2-1
CASSPNSGGRTDTQYF	TRBV4-1	TRBJ2-3
CASSPYGYEQYF	TRBV4-2	TRBJ2-7
CASSLSDTSTDTQYF	TRBV12-3/TRBV12-4	TRBJ2-3
CASSSPGEVNTGELFF	TRBV28	TRBJ2-2
CASSKTGSGRGEREQFF	TRBV11-2	TRBJ2-1
CSAGTSGSTDTQYF	TRBV20-1	TRBJ2-3
CASSFRGLNTGELFF	TRBV7-2	TRBJ2-2
CASSLAGRAIGVPDEQYF	TRBV5-1	TRBJ2-7
CASSLENRITDTQYF	TRBV5-1	TRBJ2-3
CASSLASGQQYEQYF	TRBV7-2	TRBJ2-7
CASSHGSEKNIQYF	TRBV16	TRBJ2-4
CASSSSPGAFF	TRBV28	TRBJ1-1
CASSLRDRGYEQYF	TRBV5-1	TRBJ2-7
CAWSSMPSGANVLTF	TRBV30	TRBJ2-6
CASSPRWTDDQPQHF	TRBV18	TRBJ1-5
CASGKGTSGVQDTQYF	TRBV3-1	TRBJ2-3
CASSKTQGEDTQYF	TRBV21-1	TRBJ2-3
CASSGDRECYNEQFF	TRBV6-4	TRBJ2-1
CASSLEQGATFF	TRBV5-1	TRBJ1-1
CASIRFTGELFF	TRBV12-3/TRBV12-4	TRBJ2-2
CASSSPYRSYNEQFF	TRBV12-3/TRBV12-4	TRBJ2-1
CASSLDRGESYNEQFF	TRBV5-6	TRBJ2-1
CASSRASAQETQYF	TRBV6-1	TRBJ2-5
CASSLEGQDEFHYEQYF	TRBV7-9	TRBJ2-7
CASTQGFYEQYF	TRBV28	TRBJ2-7